This TCR beta chain was documented in a study of regulatory T cells in long-lasting Graves disease (dated by TCRdb to the early 2020s). Broadly, across the study: Persistent Graves' disease was defined as antithyroid drug treatment for over 5 years with persistently positive TSH receptor autoantibodies. Antithyroid drugs had been taken for roughly 10 years on average by persistent Graves' disease patients in the clinical cohort. A total of around 35 samples were covered by TCR sequencing, comprising 13 persistent and about 20 newly diagnosed Graves' disease patients. The study took place in China and was registered as a clinical trial. Peripheral blood TCR sequencing and RNA sequencing compared persistent Graves' disease patients with newly diagnosed Graves' disease patients.

In this sample, this clonotype turned up a few times. Its antigen is unknown. Base qualities were left out, and no much larger clone turns up one base away. The time point tag for this specimen amounts to: persistent/refractory GD, antithyroid drugs over 5 years with positive TRAb. For both TCR sequencing and RNA sequencing, RNA was extracted from PBMCs using TRIzol. The diagnosis of Graves' disease followed American Thyroid Association guidelines. Patients for the study were recruited at an endocrinology department in Xi'an, China. Each patient gave 9 to 10 milliliters of peripheral blood, collected in an EDTA anticoagulant tube. Ficoll Paque Plus density gradient separation was used to isolate PBMCs, and no further T cell sorting was done. An Agilent 2100 Bioanalyzer and agarose gel were used to assess RNA quality, and a NanoDrop 2000 was used to measure RNA concentration. Library method: multiplex PCR. Sequencing took place on an Illumina HiSeq 4000. To build TCR beta libraries, CDR3 regions were amplified by Arm-PCR using iRepertoire HTBI primers. Gel purification was performed on PCR products prior to sequencing. Per the authors' processing: Gene usage analysis of CDR3 amino acid clonotypes relied on the roughly 60 TRBV and 12 to 15 TRBJ segments identified across samples. Filtered high-quality paired reads were merged into contigs using COPE and FqMerger. BLAST was used to align contigs to the IMGT TRBV, TRBD and TRBJ reference genes, and CDR3 was defined following IMGT. Any clonotype with a frequency above 0.1% was classified as a highly expanded clone. Shannon entropy served as the measure of repertoire diversity, while the Gini coefficient captured V-J evenness. A clonotype was considered public if more than one individual shared it. TCRdb handled the public reads itself, with Q25 trimming in fastp and clone calling in MiXCR, and kept productive beta chains. Entries that share a CDR3 protein sequence are merged under the most common genes and DNA. Clone size and V and J calls follow TCRdb, not the original study. The sample contains about 660,000 distinct CDR3 sequences, 25% to 35% of them found a single time. Of the sample, roughly 40% falls within the top ten clones.

What the research found in general, with its limitations: Peripheral blood alone was examined, since thyroid tissue, which constituted the primary lesion, could not be accessed. As a limitation, the authors acknowledged that the small sample size may reduce accuracy. Sequencing and analysis were restricted to the TCR beta chain. A larger number of public clonotypes was shared among persistent patients (approximately 2,500) than among newly diagnosed patients (about 990). Persistent Graves' disease patients showed lower TCR Shannon entropy and fewer highly expanded clones than newly diagnosed patients, suggesting clonal expansion.

The receptor's source is a female donor with Graves disease. Sequenced material: peripheral blood mononuclear cells (PBMCs), taken when the disease was refractory, from a patient treated with antithyroid drugs.

The nucleotide sequence is TGCAGCGTTGCCACGGGACAGGGTAGCGAGCAGTACTTC. The translation is CSVATGQGSEQYF. The chain couples TRBV29-1 to TRBJ2-7, with 9 bases aligning to TRBD1. The germline V gene gives CDR1 as SQVTM and CDR2 as ANQGSEA. The CDR3 has 13 amino acids, counting the end cysteine and phenylalanine. Only the CDR3 part of the read is kept: 39 bases, read in frame from the first base. Clipping removes 4 bases from V and 6 bases from J, with 7 as the unmatched junction base count.